The TCR beta chain described here comes from a study of blood T cells in healthy people across ages (dated by TCRdb to between 2015 and 2017). Concerning the study at large: In model experiments, template switching captured roughly one uniquely barcoded TCR beta cDNA molecule for every two T cells. Donors were grouped into four age groups: young (average about 15 years), middle-aged (roughly 40), aged (approximately 58) and long-lived (approximately 78). Using deep sequencing normalized with unique cDNA molecular identifiers, the study measured how TCR beta repertoire diversity changes with age. To avoid experimental bias, donors of different ages were distributed randomly across sequencing lanes. For two donors (one aged 18 to 29 and one aged 80 or older), the study analyzed two additional independent replicas of 1 million unique cDNA reads from the same blood draw.

Broad study findings and their caveats: Observed TCR beta diversity correlated strongly with the percentage of naive T cells measured by flow cytometry. Estimates of total diversity based on one million sequenced T cells were considered lower bounds and underestimates. Observed TCR beta diversity per million T cells fell roughly linearly with age, and a significant reduction was already apparent by age roughly 40. The CMV infection status of donors was not known, potentially confounding age-related changes in expanded clonotypes. The long-lived group showed more naive CD4+ T cells, fewer expanded clones and increased TCR diversity than the aged group, suggesting age selection. Bulk unsorted PBMC profiling prevented conclusive comparison of naive and antigen-experienced compartments.

This clonotype was counted between two and nine times. No antigen is known for it. Base-call qualities are not available, and no considerably larger clone is one nucleotide away. Library construction relied on 5' RACE. Sequencing was carried out with an Illumina HiSeq 2500. The second PCR ran for roughly 7 to 11 cycles and used a J-beta primer mix along with a sample-barcoded 5' primer. A unique molecular identifier was introduced onto each TCR beta cDNA molecule by a template-switch 5' adaptor carrying 12 random nucleotides. Each sample yielded at least 2.5 million CDR3-containing paired-end reads. All of the RNA was converted into first-strand cDNA using the Mint cDNA synthesis kit, with a TRBC-specific oligonucleotide serving as the primer. Following uracil-DNA glycosylase treatment, all cDNA underwent a first 18-cycle PCR with the universal primers M1SS and BC2_uni_R. Concerning the study's data processing: Each sample was normalized by randomly selecting 1 million high-quality reads, each carrying a distinct molecular identifier. Instead of being binned into consensus sequences, reads that shared molecular identifiers were thrown out. MiTCR, set to a Q25 quality threshold and the strictest error-elimination algorithm, was used for CDR3 identification, clonotype clustering and error correction. A nonparametric unseen species model with Euler transformation was used to estimate a lower bound on total TCR beta diversity. TCRdb reworked the public reads: Q25 trimming with fastp, MiXCR clone assembly, productive beta chains retained. Each CDR3 protein appears once, grouped with its most common genes and DNA. These V and J calls rely on TCRdb rather than the paper's analysis. For this sample the table gives hundreds of thousands of distinct CDR3 sequences, of which more than 20% were detected only once. The ten largest clones add up to 3% to 4% of the sample.

Donors were approximately 42 systemically healthy Caucasian individuals from Russia aged 6 to 90 years. Each donor gave about 11 milliliters of peripheral blood, drawn into EDTA-treated Vacutainer tubes. Ficoll-Paque density-gradient centrifugation was used to isolate PBMCs, with at least 7 million obtained per sample. Trizol reagent was used to extract total RNA from PBMCs, with at least 5.5 micrograms per sample. The percentages of naive CD45RAhigh/CD27high T cells were determined by flow cytometry on a PBMC aliquot from every donor. Spanning cysteine to phenylalanine, the CDR3 consists of 15 amino acids. CDR3 DNA is the only sequence kept; it has 45 bases, read in frame from the first base. At the junction V is shortened by 1 base and J by 2 bases; bases outside the gene matches: 2. The germline V gene specifies SQVTM as CDR1 and ANQGSEA as CDR2.

The chain couples TRBV29-1 to TRBJ2-3; 11 of the junction bases match TRBD2. This receptor was taken from a man between 65 and 79 years old in good health. Sequenced sample: blood. The CDR3 here reads CSVEGLAGTTDTQYF. The nucleotide sequence is TGCAGCGTTGAAGGACTAGCGGGAACCACAGATACGCAGTATTTT.